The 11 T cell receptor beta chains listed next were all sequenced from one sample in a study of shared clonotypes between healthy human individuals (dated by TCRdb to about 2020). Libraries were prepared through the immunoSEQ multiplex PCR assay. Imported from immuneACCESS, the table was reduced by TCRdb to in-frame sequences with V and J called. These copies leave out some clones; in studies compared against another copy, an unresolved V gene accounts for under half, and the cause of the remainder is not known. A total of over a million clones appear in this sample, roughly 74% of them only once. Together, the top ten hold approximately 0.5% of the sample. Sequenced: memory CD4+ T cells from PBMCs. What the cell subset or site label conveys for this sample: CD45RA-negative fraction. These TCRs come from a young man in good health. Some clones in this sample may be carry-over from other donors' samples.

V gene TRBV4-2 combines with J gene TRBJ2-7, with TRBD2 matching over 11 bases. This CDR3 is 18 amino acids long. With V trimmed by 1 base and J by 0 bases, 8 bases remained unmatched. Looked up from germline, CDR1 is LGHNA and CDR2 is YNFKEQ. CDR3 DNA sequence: TGTGCCAGCAGCCAAGCCCTCACTAGCGGGAGTAACTCCTACGAGCAGTACTTC. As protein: CASSQALTSGSNSYEQYF.

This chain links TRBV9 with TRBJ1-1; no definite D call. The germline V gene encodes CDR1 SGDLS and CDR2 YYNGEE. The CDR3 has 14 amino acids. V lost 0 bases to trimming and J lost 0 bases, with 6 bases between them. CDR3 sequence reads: CASSVVPMNTEAFF. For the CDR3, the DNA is TGTGCCAGCAGCGTAGTGCCGATGAACACTGAAGCTTTCTTT.

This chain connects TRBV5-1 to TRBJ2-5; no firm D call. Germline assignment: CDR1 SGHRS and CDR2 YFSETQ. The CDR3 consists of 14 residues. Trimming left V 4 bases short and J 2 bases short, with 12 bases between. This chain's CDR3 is CASSHQLGQETQYF. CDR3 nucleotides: TGCGCCAGCAGCCACCAACTTGGGCAAGAGACCCAGTACTTC.

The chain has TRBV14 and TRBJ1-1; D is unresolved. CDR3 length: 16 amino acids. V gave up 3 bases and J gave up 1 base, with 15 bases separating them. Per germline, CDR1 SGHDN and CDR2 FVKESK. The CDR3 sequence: CASSHRGPRRNTEAFF. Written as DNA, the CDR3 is TGTGCCAGCAGCCATCGAGGGCCGCGACGGAACACTGAAGCTTTCTTT. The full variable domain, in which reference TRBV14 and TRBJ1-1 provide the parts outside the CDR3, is EAGVTQFPSHSVIEKGQTVTLRCDPISGHDNLYWYRRVMGKEIKFLLHFVKESKQDESGMPNNRFLAERTGGTYSTLKVQPAELEDSGVYFCASSHRGPRRNTEAFFGQGTRLTVV.

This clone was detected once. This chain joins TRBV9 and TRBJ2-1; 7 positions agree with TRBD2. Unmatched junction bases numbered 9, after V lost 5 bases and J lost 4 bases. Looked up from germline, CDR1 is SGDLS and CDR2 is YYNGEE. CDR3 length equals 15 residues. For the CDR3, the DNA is TGTGCCAGCAGTATATCGGGCGGGAGTTACAATGAGCAGTTCTTC. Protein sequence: CASSISGGSYNEQFF.

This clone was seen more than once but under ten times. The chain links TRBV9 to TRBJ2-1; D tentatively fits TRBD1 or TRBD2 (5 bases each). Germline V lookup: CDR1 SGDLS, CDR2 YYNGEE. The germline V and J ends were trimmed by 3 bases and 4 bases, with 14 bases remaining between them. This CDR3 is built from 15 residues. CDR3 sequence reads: CASSAGPSPYNEQFF. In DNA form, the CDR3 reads TGTGCCAGCAGCGCGGGACCTAGCCCATACAATGAGCAGTTCTTC.

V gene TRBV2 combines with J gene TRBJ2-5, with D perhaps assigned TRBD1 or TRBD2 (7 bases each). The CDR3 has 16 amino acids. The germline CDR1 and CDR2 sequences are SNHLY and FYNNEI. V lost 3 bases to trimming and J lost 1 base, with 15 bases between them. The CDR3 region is CASSERSGGVQETQYF. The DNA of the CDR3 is TGTGCCAGCAGTGAGAGGTCAGGGGGGGTCCAAGAGACCCAGTACTTC.

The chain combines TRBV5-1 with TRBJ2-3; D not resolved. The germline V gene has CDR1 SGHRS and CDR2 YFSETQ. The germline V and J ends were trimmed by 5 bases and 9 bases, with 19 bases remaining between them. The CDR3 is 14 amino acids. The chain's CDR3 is CASSQTQTGQTQYF. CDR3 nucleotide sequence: TGCGCCAGCAGTCAAACCCAGACGGGCCAAACGCAGTATTTT.

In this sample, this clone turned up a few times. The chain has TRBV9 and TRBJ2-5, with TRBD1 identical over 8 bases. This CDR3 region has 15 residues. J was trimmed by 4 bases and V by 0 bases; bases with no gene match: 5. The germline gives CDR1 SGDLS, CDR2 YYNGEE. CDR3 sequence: CASSVGADRGETQYF. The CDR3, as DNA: TGTGCCAGCAGCGTAGGTGCCGACAGGGGAGAGACCCAGTACTTC. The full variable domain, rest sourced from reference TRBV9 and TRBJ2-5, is DSGVTQTPKHLITATGQRVTLRCSPRSGDLSVYWYQQSLDQGLQFLIQYYNGEERAKGNILERFSAQQFPDLHSELNLSSLELGDSALYFCASSVGADRGETQYFGPGTRLLVL.

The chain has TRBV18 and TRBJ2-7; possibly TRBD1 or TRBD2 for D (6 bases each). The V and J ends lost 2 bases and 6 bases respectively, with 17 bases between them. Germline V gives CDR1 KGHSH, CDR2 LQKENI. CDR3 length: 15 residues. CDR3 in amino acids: CASSPGASRGGEQYF. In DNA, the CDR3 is TGTGCCAGCTCACCAGGTGCTAGCAGGGGAGGCGAGCAGTACTTC.

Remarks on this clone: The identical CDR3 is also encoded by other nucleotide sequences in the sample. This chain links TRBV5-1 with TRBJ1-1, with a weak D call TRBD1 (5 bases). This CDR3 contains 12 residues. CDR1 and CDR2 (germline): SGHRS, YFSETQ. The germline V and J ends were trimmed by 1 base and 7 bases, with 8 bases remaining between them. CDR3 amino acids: CASSLSGDEAFF. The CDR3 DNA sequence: TGCGCCAGCAGCTTGTCGGGGGATGAAGCTTTCTTT.